This T cell receptor beta chain was identified during a study of blood T cell repertoires in COVID-19. Overall study context: The analysed material was cDNA or gDNA that came from T cells, B-cell-depleted T cells, or PBMCs.

Study processing details: Cell counts per sample came from amplifying reference gene primers. Clones were sequenced by immunoSEQ multiplex PCR, and TCRdb holds only the in-frame ones, with some missing. Clone size and the V and J calls come from that table; the DNA yielded D and trimming. Of some 98,000 clones in the sample, 75% to 90% were seen once. With 5 bases clipped from V and 8 bases from J, the junction kept 9 bases outside the gene matches. The CDR3 totals 15 residues. In germline, CDR1 is SGHNT, CDR2 YENEEA. Sample: peripheral blood. The chain links TRBV11-3 to TRBJ2-1; TRBD2 aligns across 10 bases. This sequence originates from a human donor in a cohort sampled during active COVID-19. The CDR3 nucleotides are TGTGCCAGCAGCCCCGGGCTAGCGGGAGTGGATGAGCAGTTCTTC. It specifies CASSPGLAGVDEQFF.